These T cell receptor beta chains were read from a single sample in a study of tumour-infiltrating T cells in Burkitt lymphoma. TCRdb keeps only in-frame clones here, not all; method: immunoSEQ multiplex PCR. The sample yields some 15,000 clones, about 30% seen once. The material sequenced was tumor tissue. The receptors derive from a human donor with diffuse large B-cell lymphoma. The CDR3 runs from the conserved cysteine through the conserved F or W.

CDR3aa: CASSVASGGSTDTQYF
j_gene: TRBJ2-3
v_gene: TRBV9

CDR3aa: CASSPVGENTDTQYF
j_gene: TRBJ2-3
v_gene: TRBV7-9

CDR3aa: CASSLASGQRNGYTF
j_gene: TRBJ1-2
v_gene: TRBV7-8

CDR3aa: CASSKPDNEQFF
j_gene: TRBJ2-1
v_gene: TRBV5-4

CDR3aa: CASSPIGSSYEQYF
j_gene: TRBJ2-7
v_gene: TRBV9

CDR3aa: CASSFGTSGLGQYF
j_gene: TRBJ2-7
v_gene: TRBV5-6

CDR3aa: CASSLSFSRVSYEQYF
j_gene: TRBJ2-7
v_gene: TRBV5-5

CDR3aa: CASSPDRRNTEAFF
j_gene: TRBJ1-1
v_gene: TRBV6-5

CDR3aa: CASSAPPGRGVYEQYF
j_gene: TRBJ2-7
v_gene: TRBV6-1

CDR3aa: CATSRGRTGLGIATNEKLFF
j_gene: TRBJ1-4
v_gene: TRBV15

CDR3aa: CASSPQDNEQFF
j_gene: TRBJ2-1
v_gene: TRBV18

CDR3aa: CASSVELAGYNEQFF
j_gene: TRBJ2-1
v_gene: TRBV9

CDR3aa: CAIGADDSSYEQYF
j_gene: TRBJ2-7
v_gene: TRBV10-3

CDR3aa: CASSVEAGGVYGYTF
j_gene: TRBJ1-2
v_gene: TRBV9

CDR3aa: CASSAGGTGELFF
j_gene: TRBJ2-2
v_gene: TRBV27

CDR3aa: CASSWTGLPYEQYF
j_gene: TRBJ2-7
v_gene: TRBV5-6

CDR3aa: CSVEETGGSSEQYF
j_gene: TRBJ2-7
v_gene: TRBV29-1

CDR3aa: CSVELGASNTGELFF
j_gene: TRBJ2-2
v_gene: TRBV29-1

CDR3aa: CSARDYTQYF
j_gene: TRBJ2-3
v_gene: TRBV20-1

CDR3aa: CASSFRTSGSPTYNEQFF
j_gene: TRBJ2-1
v_gene: TRBV7-9

CDR3aa: CASSLSSYTDTQYF
j_gene: TRBJ2-3
v_gene: TRBV7-3

CDR3aa: CASSEGLAGGPGEQYF
j_gene: TRBJ2-7
v_gene: TRBV7-3

CDR3aa: CASSLGRWNTGNYEQYF
j_gene: TRBJ2-7
v_gene: TRBV7-8

CDR3aa: CASSSKNSNQPQHF
j_gene: TRBJ1-5
v_gene: TRBV7-2

CDR3aa: CASSYSVAGPTYEQYF
j_gene: TRBJ2-7
v_gene: TRBV6-6

CDR3aa: CASSPGDVPQHF
j_gene: TRBJ1-5
v_gene: TRBV6-6

CDR3aa: CASSLQPGPRRETQYF
j_gene: TRBJ2-5
v_gene: TRBV5-6

CDR3aa: CASSIRGQGAPYEQYF
j_gene: TRBJ2-7
v_gene: TRBV2

CDR3aa: CASSVGGGPGEQYF
j_gene: TRBJ2-7
v_gene: TRBV9

CDR3aa: CASSITGGFYNEQFF
j_gene: TRBJ2-1
v_gene: TRBV19

CDR3aa: CASSGVGEADTQYF
j_gene: TRBJ2-3
v_gene: TRBV27

CDR3aa: CASSLTSVSYNEQFF
j_gene: TRBJ2-1
v_gene: TRBV5-5

CDR3aa: CASSQDRGLEKLFF
j_gene: TRBJ1-4
v_gene: TRBV6-5

CDR3aa: CASSKGGSGNTIYF
j_gene: TRBJ1-3
v_gene: TRBV14

CDR3aa: CASSRWGLQQTNQAFF
j_gene: TRBJ1-1
v_gene: TRBV7-6

CDR3aa: CASSYSGDSSTDTQYF
j_gene: TRBJ2-3
v_gene: TRBV6-5

CDR3aa: CATSRDFKAVSYEQYF
j_gene: TRBJ2-7
v_gene: TRBV15

CDR3aa: CSDGDTQYF
j_gene: TRBJ2-3
v_gene: TRBV20-1

CDR3aa: CASSLPGNTEAFF
j_gene: TRBJ1-1
v_gene: TRBV5-5

CDR3aa: CASSPPGQDEQYF
j_gene: TRBJ2-7
v_gene: TRBV28

CDR3aa: CASRRDRGWSSGNRDTQYF
j_gene: TRBJ2-3
v_gene: TRBV7-9

CDR3aa: CASSQDRDTSGNTIYF
j_gene: TRBJ1-3
v_gene: TRBV4-1

CDR3aa: CASTFVAGTTYEQYF
j_gene: TRBJ2-7
v_gene: TRBV6-5

CDR3aa: CASSLAANEKLFF
j_gene: TRBJ1-4
v_gene: TRBV5-4

CDR3aa: CASRAGQIYEQYF
j_gene: TRBJ2-7
v_gene: TRBV6-5

CDR3aa: CAIVGGGELFF
j_gene: TRBJ2-2
v_gene: TRBV7-9

CDR3aa: CASSQDHQGSYTGELFF
j_gene: TRBJ2-2
v_gene: TRBV4-1

CDR3aa: CASSSYNQPQHF
j_gene: TRBJ1-5
v_gene: TRBV6-5

CDR3aa: CAWSVNREVYTGELFF
j_gene: TRBJ2-2
v_gene: TRBV30

CDR3aa: CASIQGDSLAFF
j_gene: TRBJ1-1
v_gene: TRBV2

CDR3aa: CASSYRGAGYNEQFF
j_gene: TRBJ2-1
v_gene: TRBV6-5

CDR3aa: CASSQDMGKRSYEQYF
j_gene: TRBJ2-7
v_gene: TRBV14

CDR3aa: CAIGTGTNTEAFF
j_gene: TRBJ1-1
v_gene: TRBV10-3

CDR3aa: CASSLIQGRYTEAFF
j_gene: TRBJ1-1
v_gene: TRBV5-6

CDR3aa: CASSEAGVLNEQFF
j_gene: TRBJ2-1
v_gene: TRBV2

CDR3aa: CAWMARQGSRSEQFF
j_gene: TRBJ2-1
v_gene: TRBV30

CDR3aa: CASSETGGGNQPQHF
j_gene: TRBJ1-5
v_gene: TRBV9